The 17 T cell receptor beta chains reported below all come from one sample, sequenced in a study of CD8 T cells in ankylosing spondylitis. General study results and limits: A motif in TCR beta, a set of 8 or 9 highly homologous variants, appeared characteristic of ankylosing spondylitis blood.

These receptors lack a known antigen. TCRdb called the 5' RACE reads again in MiXCR, with one record for every CDR3 protein. The repertoire holds approximately 540,000 distinct CDR3 sequences, roughly 13% seen once, with over 6.5% in the top ten. Sequenced: blood, either unsorted or a sorted T cell fraction (not recorded which). These TCRs come from a male donor with ankylosing spondylitis.

This clonotype was seen ten or more times. The CDR3 is CSPWVSSYNEQFF. CDR3 coding DNA: TGCAGTCCGTGGGTGTCCTCCTACAATGAGCAGTTCTTC. The rearrangement uses TRBV20-1 and TRBJ2-1; no definite D call. This CDR3 contains 13 residues. Germline assignment: CDR1 DFQATT and CDR2 SNEGSKA (reference sequence). Trimming left V 8 bases short and J 0 bases short, with 11 bases between.

The V call is TRBV11-2, the J call TRBJ1-1; D not resolved. The ends were cut back, 5 bases at V and 0 bases at J, with 10 bases in the middle. There are 14 residues in the CDR3. Germline values: CDR1 SGHAT, CDR2 FQNNGV. This CDR3 is CASSPGWMNTEAFF. CDR3 coding DNA: TGTGCCAGCAGCCCGGGATGGATGAACACTGAAGCTTTCTTT. The full variable domain, its missing parts supplied by reference TRBV11-2 and TRBJ1-1, is EAGVAQSPRYKIIEKRQSVAFWCNPISGHATLYWYQQILGQGPKLLIQFQNNGVVDDSQLPKDRFSAERLKGVDSTLKIQPAKLEDSAVYLCASSPGWMNTEAFFGQGTRLTVV.

This clonotype was seen a few times. The rearrangement uses TRBV5-1 and TRBJ2-7, with unresolved D. CDR1 is SGHRS and CDR2 is YFSETQ in the germline V gene. The V and J ends lost 0 bases and 0 bases respectively, with 10 bases between them. This CDR3 is built from 15 residues. Written as DNA, the CDR3 is TGCGCCAGCAGCTTGGGGCTGTCGAGCTCCTACGAGCAGTACTTC. This translates into CASSLGLSSSYEQYF.

The gene calls are TRBV11-3 and TRBJ2-1, with 8 positions matching TRBD2. Germline assignment: CDR1 SGHNT and CDR2 YENEEA. V lost 0 bases and J lost 5; bases outside the gene matches: 3. The CDR3 has 15 amino acids. DNA for the CDR3: TGTGCCAGCAGCTTAGACGCGGGAGGTCACAATGAGCAGTTCTTC. This gives the protein CASSLDAGGHNEQFF. Complete variable domain (other parts from reference TRBV11-3 and TRBJ2-1): EAGVVQSPRYKIIEKKQPVAFWCNPISGHNTLYWYLQNLGQGPELLIRYENEEAVDDSQLPKDRFSAERLKGVDSTLKIQPAELGDSAVYLCASSLDAGGHNEQFFGPGTRLTVL.

This chain links TRBV7-9 with TRBJ1-2; TRBD1 might be the D (5 bases). CDR3 length: 15 residues. Trimming took 5 bases from V and 2 from J, leaving 15 bases between them. Germline CDR1 SEHNR, CDR2 FQNEAQ (reference sequence). This CDR3 is CASSPWGTLNYGYTF. The CDR3 region has the DNA TGTGCCAGCAGCCCATGGGGCACTCTCAACTATGGCTACACCTTC.

This clonotype has at least ten counts. The chain joins TRBV29-1 to TRBJ2-5; 10 positions match TRBD1. There are 14 residues in the CDR3. Trimming took 4 bases from V and 5 from J; bases not matched to a gene: 7. CDR1 is SQVTM, CDR2 ANQGSEA, per germline. The CDR3 reads CSVGSGTGVETQYF. For the CDR3, the DNA is TGCAGCGTTGGTTCCGGGACAGGGGTGGAGACCCAGTACTTC. Full variable domain (outside the CDR3, taken from reference TRBV29-1 and TRBJ2-5): SAVISQKPSRDICQRGTSLTIQCQVDSQVTMMFWYRQQPGQSLTLIATANQGSEATYESGFVIDKFPISRPNLTFSTLTVSNMSPEDSSIYLCSVGSGTGVETQYFGPGTRLLVL.

This clonotype has more than one count but fewer than ten. This chain joins TRBV6-1 and TRBJ1-2; 7 bases map to TRBD1. Germline lookup yields CDR1 MNHNS and CDR2 SASEGT. Unmatched junction bases numbered 10, after V lost 3 bases and J lost 0 bases. This CDR3 region has 17 residues. The CDR3 region is CASSDPGQFTSNYGYTF. CDR3 DNA: TGTGCCAGCAGTGATCCGGGACAGTTTACCTCTAACTATGGCTACACCTTC.

The chain links TRBV20-1 to TRBJ1-1; D remains ambiguous. V lost 3 bases to trimming and J lost 11 bases, with 13 bases between them. Germline V gene lookup returns CDR1 DFQATT and CDR2 SNEGSKA (reference sequence). This CDR3 region has 11 residues. The CDR3 spells CSARDEVGAFF. The CDR3 DNA is TGCAGTGCTAGGGATGAGGTAGGGGCTTTCTTT.

The chain couples TRBV30 to TRBJ2-5, with 9 bases lining up with TRBD1. The CDR3 has 13 residues. V was clipped by 3 bases and J by 10 bases; unmatched bases: 9. In germline, CDR1 is GTSNPN, CDR2 SVGIG (reference sequence). CDR3 sequence reads: CAWRGTGKVGQYF. The CDR3 region has the DNA TGTGCCTGGAGGGGGACAGGGAAGGTCGGCCAGTACTTC.

This clonotype was detected only a few times. The chain has TRBV5-1 and TRBJ2-3, with 7 bases lining up with TRBD2. Germline-derived CDR1 and CDR2 are SGHRS and YFSETQ. This CDR3 is built from 16 residues. V shed 4 bases, J shed 4 bases, and the junction held 12 bases outside the gene matches. The CDR3 DNA is TGCGCCAGCAGCATAACCGGGACTAACTCCGCAGATACGCAGTATTTT. Translated: CASSITGTNSADTQYF.

This clonotype was found a few times. The rearrangement joins TRBV12-3 or TRBV12-4 to TRBJ2-5; 7 bases are a match to TRBD1. CDR3 size: 14 residues. V dropped 5 bases and J dropped 5; count of bases not matched to a gene: 8. The CDR3 bases are TGTGCCAGCAGTCCGACAGGGACGTTCGAGACCCAGTACTTC. This codes for CASSPTGTFETQYF.

Ten or more counts support this clonotype. The chain couples TRBV20-1 to TRBJ2-3; D call uncertain. In germline, CDR1 is DFQATT, CDR2 SNEGSKA (reference sequence). The CDR3 loop spans 15 amino acids. Trimming cost V 0 bases and J 0 bases, with 10 bases left between them. CDR3 in amino acids: CSARDFGSSTDTQYF. CDR3 DNA sequence: TGCAGTGCTAGAGATTTCGGGTCTAGCACAGATACGCAGTATTTT.

This clonotype was found a few times. The chain combines TRBV14 with TRBJ1-6; D gene uncertain. This CDR3 region has 16 residues. Germline V gene lookup returns CDR1 SGHDN and CDR2 FVKESK. V lost 4 bases, J lost 8 bases, and 18 bases lay in between. The CDR3 reads CASSLLGGFSDSPLHF. CDR3 bases: TGTGCCAGCAGCCTTCTAGGAGGGTTCTCCGATTCACCCCTCCACTTT. Complete variable domain (other parts from reference TRBV14 and TRBJ1-6): EAGVTQFPSHSVIEKGQTVTLRCDPISGHDNLYWYRRVMGKEIKFLLHFVKESKQDESGMPNNRFLAERTGGTYSTLKVQPAELEDSGVYFCASSLLGGFSDSPLHFGNGTRLTVT.

This clonotype was counted at least ten times. The chain couples TRBV4-2 to TRBJ1-4; D is perhaps TRBD1 (5 bases). CDR1 LGHNA and CDR2 YNFKEQ come from the germline V gene. This CDR3 has 17 residues. V lost 3 bases to trimming and J lost 4 bases, with 18 bases between them. CDR3 amino acids: CASSHTQTGRSNEKLFF. The CDR3 DNA follows: TGTGCCAGCAGCCATACCCAGACGGGACGGAGTAATGAAAAACTGTTTTTT.

The gene calls are TRBV19 and TRBJ2-3; 10 bases agree with TRBD2. This CDR3 is built from 15 residues. With 8 bases clipped from V and 1 base from J, the junction kept 6 bases outside the gene matches. Per germline, CDR1 LNHDA and CDR2 SQIVND (reference sequence). This CDR3 reads CASRSLAGGTDTQYF. The CDR3 region has the DNA TGTGCCAGTCGCTCTCTAGCGGGAGGCACAGATACGCAGTATTTT.

This chain links TRBV4-2 with TRBJ1-1; 7 bases are shared with TRBD1. J lost 5 bases, V lost 4 bases, and 10 bases had no gene match. The germline gives CDR1 LGHNA, CDR2 YNFKEQ. The CDR3 is 15 residues long. For the CDR3, the DNA is TGTGCCAGCAGCCCAGGGGAGGGGGCAGGGACTGAAGCTTTCTTT. Translated: CASSPGEGAGTEAFF.

This clonotype was seen only a few times. This chain links TRBV6-1 with TRBJ1-5, with 7 bases that match TRBD1. After removal of 7 bases from V and 7 bases from J, the junction contained 10 bases not matched to a gene. Germline CDR1 MNHNS, CDR2 SASEGT. The CDR3 extends over 14 amino acids. The CDR3 sequence: CASTPTGLLQPQHF. In nucleotides, the CDR3 is TGTGCCAGCACACCGACAGGGTTGTTACAGCCCCAGCATTTT.